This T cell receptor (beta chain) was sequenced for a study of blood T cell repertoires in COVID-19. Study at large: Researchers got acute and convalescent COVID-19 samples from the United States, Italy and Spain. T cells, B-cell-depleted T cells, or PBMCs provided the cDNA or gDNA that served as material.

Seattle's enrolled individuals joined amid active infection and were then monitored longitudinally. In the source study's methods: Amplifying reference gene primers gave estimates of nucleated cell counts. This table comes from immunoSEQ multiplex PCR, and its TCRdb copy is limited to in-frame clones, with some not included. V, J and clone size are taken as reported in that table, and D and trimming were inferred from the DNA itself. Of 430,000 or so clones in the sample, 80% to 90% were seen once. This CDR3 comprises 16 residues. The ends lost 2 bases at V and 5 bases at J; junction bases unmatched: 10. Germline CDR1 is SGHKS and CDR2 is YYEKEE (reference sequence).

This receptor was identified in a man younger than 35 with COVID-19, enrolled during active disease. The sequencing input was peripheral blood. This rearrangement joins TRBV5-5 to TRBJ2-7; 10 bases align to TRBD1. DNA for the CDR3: TGTGCCAGCAGCTTTCTCCGGGGACAGGGGTATAACGAGCAGTACTTC. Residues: CASSFLRGQGYNEQYF.